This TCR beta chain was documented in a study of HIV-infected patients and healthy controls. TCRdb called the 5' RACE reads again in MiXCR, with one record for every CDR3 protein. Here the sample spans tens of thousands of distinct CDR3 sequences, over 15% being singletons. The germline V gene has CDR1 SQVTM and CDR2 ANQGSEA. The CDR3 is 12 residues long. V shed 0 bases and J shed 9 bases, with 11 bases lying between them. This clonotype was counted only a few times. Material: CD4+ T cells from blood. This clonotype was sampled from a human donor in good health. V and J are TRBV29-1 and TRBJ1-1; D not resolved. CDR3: CSVEDTVSQAFF. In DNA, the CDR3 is TGCAGCGTTGAAGACACAGTGAGTCAAGCTTTCTTT.